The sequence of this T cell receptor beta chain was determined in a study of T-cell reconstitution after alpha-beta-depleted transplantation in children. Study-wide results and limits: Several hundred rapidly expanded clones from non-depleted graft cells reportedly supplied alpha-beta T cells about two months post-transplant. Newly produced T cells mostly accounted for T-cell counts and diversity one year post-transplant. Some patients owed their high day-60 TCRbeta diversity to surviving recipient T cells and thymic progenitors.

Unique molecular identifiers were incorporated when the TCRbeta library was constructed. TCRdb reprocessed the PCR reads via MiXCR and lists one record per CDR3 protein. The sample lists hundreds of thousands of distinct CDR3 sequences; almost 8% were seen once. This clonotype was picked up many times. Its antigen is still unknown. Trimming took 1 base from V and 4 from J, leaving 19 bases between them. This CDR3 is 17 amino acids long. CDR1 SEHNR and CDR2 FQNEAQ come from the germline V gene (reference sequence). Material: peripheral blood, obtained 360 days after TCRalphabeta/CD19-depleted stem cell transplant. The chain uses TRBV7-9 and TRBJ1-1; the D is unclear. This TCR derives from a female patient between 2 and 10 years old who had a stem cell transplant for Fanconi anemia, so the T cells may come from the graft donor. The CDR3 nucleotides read TGTGCCAGCAGCTTAGGAGTCGGACTCGGAAGAGTCACTGAAGCTTTCTTT. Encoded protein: CASSLGVGLGRVTEAFF.